This is a list of T cell receptor beta chains from one sample in a study of cytomegalovirus exposure and HLA in healthy donors. This table comes from immunoSEQ multiplex PCR, and its TCRdb copy is limited to in-frame clones, with some not included. This table has 89,000 or so clones, over 70% appearing once. Sequencing was performed on PBMCs. The source is a boy aged 10-17 years in good health and CMV-seronegative. The CDR3 runs from the conserved cysteine through the conserved F or W. Fields, in order: CDR3 protein, CDR3 DNA, clone size, J gene, V gene, D gene. D genes are given only for firm matches. The listing skips clone size in some rows; elsewhere it reads once, few, many or a size class.

CASAVGGSYNEQFF	TGTGCCAGCGCGGTAGGGGGCTCCTACAATGAGCAGTTCTTC	NA	TRBJ2-1	TRBV7-2	NA
CASSQDGGFDTEAFF	TGCGCCAGCAGCCAAGATGGGGGGTTCGACACTGAAGCTTTCTTT	NA	TRBJ1-1	TRBV4-3	NA
CASRPRTGTEAFF	TGTGCCAGCCGACCGAGAACAGGGACTGAAGCTTTCTTT	NA	TRBJ1-1	TRBV18	NA
CASSSKDTQYF	TGTGCCAGCAGCTCTAAGGATACGCAGTATTTT	NA	TRBJ2-3	TRBV7-3	NA
CASSLSGLARGTQYF	TGTGCCAGCAGTTTATCCGGGCTAGCCCGAGGGACCCAGTACTTC	NA	TRBJ2-5	TRBV28	NA
CASSLGARGTAENYGYTF	TGTGCCAGCAGCTTAGGGGCCCGCGGGACAGCCGAGAACTATGGCTACACCTTC	NA	TRBJ1-2	TRBV5-6	TRBD1
CASSDAGAGQPQHF	TGTGCCAGCAGTGATGCGGGGGCAGGGCAGCCCCAGCATTTT	few	TRBJ1-5	TRBV2	NA
CASISFEQYNEKLFF	TGTGCCAGCATTTCTTTTGAACAGTATAATGAAAAACTGTTTTTT	NA	TRBJ1-4	TRBV6-1	NA
CASSPSDYKETQYF	TGTGCCAGCAGCCCTTCGGACTACAAAGAGACCCAGTACTTC	once	TRBJ2-5	TRBV9	NA
CAWSDQTGSPLHF	TGTGCTTGGAGTGACCAAACGGGATCACCCCTCCACTTT	NA	TRBJ1-6	TRBV30	NA
CAGSLGGSYTF	TGTGCCGGCTCCCTCGGGGGTAGCTACACCTTC	NA	TRBJ1-2	TRBV19	NA
CSAMEGIEAFF	TGCAGTGCAATGGAGGGTATTGAAGCTTTCTTT	NA	TRBJ1-1	TRBV20-1	NA